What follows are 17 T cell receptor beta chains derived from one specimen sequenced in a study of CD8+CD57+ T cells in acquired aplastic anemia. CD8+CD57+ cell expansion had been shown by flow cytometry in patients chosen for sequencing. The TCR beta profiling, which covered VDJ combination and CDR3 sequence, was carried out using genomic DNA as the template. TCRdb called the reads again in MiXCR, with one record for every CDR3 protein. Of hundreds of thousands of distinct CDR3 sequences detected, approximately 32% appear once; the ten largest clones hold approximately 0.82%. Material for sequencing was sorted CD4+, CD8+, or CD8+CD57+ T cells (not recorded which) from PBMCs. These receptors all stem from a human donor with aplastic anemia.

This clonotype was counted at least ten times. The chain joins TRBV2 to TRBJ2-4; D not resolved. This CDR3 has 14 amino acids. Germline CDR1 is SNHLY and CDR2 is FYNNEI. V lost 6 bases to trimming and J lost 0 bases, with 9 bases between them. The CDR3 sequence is CASRTSVAKNIQYF. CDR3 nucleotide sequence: TGTGCCAGCAGGACCTCCGTAGCCAAAAACATTCAGTACTTC.

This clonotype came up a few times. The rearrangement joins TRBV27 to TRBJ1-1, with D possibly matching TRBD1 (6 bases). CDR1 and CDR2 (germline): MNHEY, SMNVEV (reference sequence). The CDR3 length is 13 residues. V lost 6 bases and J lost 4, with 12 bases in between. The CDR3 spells CASRGTRITEAFF. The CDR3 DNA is TGTGCCAGCAGGGGGACACGAATCACTGAAGCTTTCTTT.

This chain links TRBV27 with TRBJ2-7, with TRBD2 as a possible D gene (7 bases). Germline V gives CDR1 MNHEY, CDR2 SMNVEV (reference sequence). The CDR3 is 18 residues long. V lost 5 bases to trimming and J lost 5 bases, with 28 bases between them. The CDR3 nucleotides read TGTGCCAGCAGTCAATTAGGGGGAGGATTCGGGAGGAAAAACGAGCAGTACTTC. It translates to CASSQLGGGFGRKNEQYF.

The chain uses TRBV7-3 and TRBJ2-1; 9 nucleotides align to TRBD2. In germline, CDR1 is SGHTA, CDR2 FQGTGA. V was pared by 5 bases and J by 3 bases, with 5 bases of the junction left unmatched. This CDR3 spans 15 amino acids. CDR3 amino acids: CASSTLAGLYNEQFF. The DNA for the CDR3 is TGTGCCAGCAGCACTCTAGCGGGACTCTACAATGAGCAGTTCTTC.

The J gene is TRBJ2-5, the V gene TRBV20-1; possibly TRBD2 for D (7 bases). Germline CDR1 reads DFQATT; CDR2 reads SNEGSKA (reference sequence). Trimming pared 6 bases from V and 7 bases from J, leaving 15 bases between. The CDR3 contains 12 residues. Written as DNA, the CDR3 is TGCAGTGCGAGGGGGGGGCGGGGGACCCAGTACTTC. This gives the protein CSARGGRGTQYF.

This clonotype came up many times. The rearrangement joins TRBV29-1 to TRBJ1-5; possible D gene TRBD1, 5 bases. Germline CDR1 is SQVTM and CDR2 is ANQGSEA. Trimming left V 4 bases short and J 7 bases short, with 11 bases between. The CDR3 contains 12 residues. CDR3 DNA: TGCAGCGTTGGCAGGGTGGGACAGCCCCAGCATTTT. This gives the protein CSVGRVGQPQHF.

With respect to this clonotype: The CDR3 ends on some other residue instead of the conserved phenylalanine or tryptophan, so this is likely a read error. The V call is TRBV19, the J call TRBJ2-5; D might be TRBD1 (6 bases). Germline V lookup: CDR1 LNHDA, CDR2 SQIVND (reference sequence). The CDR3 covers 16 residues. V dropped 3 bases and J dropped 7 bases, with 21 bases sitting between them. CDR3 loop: CASSIALGQGLGTQYS. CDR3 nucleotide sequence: TGTGCCAGTAGTATCGCGCTCGGGCAGGGGTTGGGGACCCAGTACTCC.

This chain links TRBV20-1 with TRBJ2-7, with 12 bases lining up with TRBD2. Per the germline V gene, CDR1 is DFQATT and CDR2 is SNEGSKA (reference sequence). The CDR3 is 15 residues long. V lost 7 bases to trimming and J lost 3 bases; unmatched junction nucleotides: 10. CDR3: CSVHLRTSGVYEQYF. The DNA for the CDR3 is TGCAGTGTTCACTTGAGGACTAGCGGGGTCTACGAGCAGTACTTC.

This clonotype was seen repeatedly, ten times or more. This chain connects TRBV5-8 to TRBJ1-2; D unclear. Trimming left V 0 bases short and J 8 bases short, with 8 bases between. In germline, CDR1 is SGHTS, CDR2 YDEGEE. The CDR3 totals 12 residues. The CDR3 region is CASSLVGRGYTF. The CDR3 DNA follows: TGTGCCAGCAGCTTGGTAGGAAGGGGCTACACCTTC.

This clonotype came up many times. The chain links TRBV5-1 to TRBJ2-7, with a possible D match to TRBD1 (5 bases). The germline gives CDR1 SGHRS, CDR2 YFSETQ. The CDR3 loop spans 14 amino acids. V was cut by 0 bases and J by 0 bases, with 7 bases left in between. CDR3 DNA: TGCGCCAGCAGCTTGGAACAGGTCTCCTACGAGCAGTACTTC. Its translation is CASSLEQVSYEQYF.

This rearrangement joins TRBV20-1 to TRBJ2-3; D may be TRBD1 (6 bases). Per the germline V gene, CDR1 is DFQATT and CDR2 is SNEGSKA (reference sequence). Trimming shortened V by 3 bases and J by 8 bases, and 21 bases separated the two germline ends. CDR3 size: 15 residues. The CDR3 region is CSASKGAGDIGTQYF. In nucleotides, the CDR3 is TGCAGTGCTAGCAAAGGGGCAGGGGACATCGGTACGCAGTATTTT.

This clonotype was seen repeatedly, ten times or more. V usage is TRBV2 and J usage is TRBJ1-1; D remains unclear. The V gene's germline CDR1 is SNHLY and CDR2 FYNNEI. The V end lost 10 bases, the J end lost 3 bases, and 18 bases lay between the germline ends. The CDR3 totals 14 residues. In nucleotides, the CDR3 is TGTGCCACCTCCGGTGTGGGGTCGGACACTGAAGCTTTCTTT. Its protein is CATSGVGSDTEAFF.

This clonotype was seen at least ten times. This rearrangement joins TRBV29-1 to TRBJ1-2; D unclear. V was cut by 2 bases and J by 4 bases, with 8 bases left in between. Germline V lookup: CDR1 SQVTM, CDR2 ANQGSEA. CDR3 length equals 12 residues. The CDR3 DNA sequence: TGCAGCGTTGAATCTAACGGCTATGGCTACACCTTC. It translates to CSVESNGYGYTF.

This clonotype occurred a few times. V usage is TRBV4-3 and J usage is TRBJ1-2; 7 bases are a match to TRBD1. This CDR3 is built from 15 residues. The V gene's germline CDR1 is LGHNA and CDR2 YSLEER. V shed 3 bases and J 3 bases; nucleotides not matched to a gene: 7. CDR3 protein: CASSQTWDSHYGYTF. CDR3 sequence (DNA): TGCGCCAGCAGCCAGACATGGGACAGCCACTATGGCTACACCTTC.

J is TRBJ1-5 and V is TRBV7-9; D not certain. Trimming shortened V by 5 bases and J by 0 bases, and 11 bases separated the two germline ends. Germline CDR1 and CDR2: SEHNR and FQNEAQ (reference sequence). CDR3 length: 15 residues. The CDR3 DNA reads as TGTGCCAGCAGCCTCGACGAATATAGCAATCAGCCCCAGCATTTT. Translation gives CASSLDEYSNQPQHF. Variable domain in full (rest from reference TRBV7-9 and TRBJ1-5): DTGVSQNPRHKITKRGQNVTFRCDPISEHNRLYWYRQTLGQGPEFLTYFQNEAQLEKSRLLSDRFSAERPKGSFSTLEIQRTEQGDSAMYLCASSLDEYSNQPQHFGDGTRLSIL.

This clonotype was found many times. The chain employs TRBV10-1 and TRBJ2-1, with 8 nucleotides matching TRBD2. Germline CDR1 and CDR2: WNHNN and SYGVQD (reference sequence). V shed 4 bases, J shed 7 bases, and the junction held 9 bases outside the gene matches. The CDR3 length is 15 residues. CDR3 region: CASSVGASGRNEQFF. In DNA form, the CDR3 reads TGCGCCAGCAGTGTTGGGGCTAGCGGGCGGAATGAGCAGTTCTTC.

The CDR3 nucleotides are TGTGCCAGCAGCTTTGGACAGTACAATGAGCAGTTCTTC. Protein product: CASSFGQYNEQFF. The gene calls are TRBV5-8 and TRBJ2-1; possibly TRBD1 for D (6 bases). V was pared by 2 bases and J by 4 bases, with 7 bases between. The CDR3 has 13 residues. Germline V gene sequence: CDR1 SGHTS, CDR2 YDEGEE.